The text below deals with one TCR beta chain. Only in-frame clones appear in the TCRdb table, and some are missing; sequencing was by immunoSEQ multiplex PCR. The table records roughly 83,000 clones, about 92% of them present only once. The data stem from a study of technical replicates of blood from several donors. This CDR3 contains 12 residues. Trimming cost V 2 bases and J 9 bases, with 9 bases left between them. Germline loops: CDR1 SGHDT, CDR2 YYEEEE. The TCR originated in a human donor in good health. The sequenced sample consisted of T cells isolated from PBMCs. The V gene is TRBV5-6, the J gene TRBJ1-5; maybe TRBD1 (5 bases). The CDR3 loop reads CASSFLGRPQHF. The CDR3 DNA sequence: TGTGCCAGCAGCTTTCTGGGGCGGCCCCAGCATTTT.